These 14 T cell receptor beta chains originate from one sample sequenced in a study of OX40 agonist ivuxolimab in advanced cancers. Measured with immunoSEQ multiplex PCR; TCRdb has only the in-frame clones, and not every one. The table lists tens of thousands of clones, roughly 85% of them singletons. Sequenced material: CD4+ or CD8+ T cells sorted from blood, taken in a trial of the OX40 agonist ivuxolimab. These receptors were collected from an adult with an advanced solid tumor such as melanoma, head and neck, liver or kidney cancer.

The rearrangement links TRBV13 to TRBJ1-3, with D possibly matching TRBD1 (5 bases). V lost 5 bases and J lost 6, with 17 bases in between. Germline assignment: CDR1 PRHDT and CDR2 FYEKMQ (reference sequence). The CDR3 runs to 15 residues. CDR3 loop: CASSPTRQRENTIYF. CDR3 nucleotides: TGTGCCAGCAGCCCGACTAGACAGAGGGAAAACACCATATATTTT. Based on the CDR3 plus reference TRBV13 and TRBJ1-3, the full variable domain is AAGVIQSPRHLIKEKRETATLKCYPIPRHDTVYWYQQGPGQDPQFLISFYEKMQSDKGSIPDRFSAQQFSDYHSELNMSSLELGDSALYFCASSPTRQRENTIYFGEGSWLTVV.

This clone was counted between two and nine times. The CDR3 coding sequence is TGTGCCAGCTCATCAGGGACTGTAAATGAAAAACTGTTTTTT. Translated, it gives CASSSGTVNEKLFF. V gene TRBV18 combines with J gene TRBJ1-4, with D perhaps matching TRBD1 (5 bases). This CDR3 is 14 amino acids long. Germline lookup yields CDR1 KGHSH and CDR2 LQKENI. V was shortened by 5 bases and J by 5 bases, with 12 bases between the two germline ends.

The chain carries TRBV11-2 and TRBJ2-6, with unresolved D. CDR3 length equals 14 residues. V shed 4 bases and J shed 5 bases, with 9 bases lying between them. Germline CDR1 is SGHAT and CDR2 is FQNNGV. CDR3 bases: TGTGCCAGCAGCTCACGTTTACGGGCCAACGTCCTGACTTTC. This gives the protein CASSSRLRANVLTF.

The V and J genes are TRBV5-5 and TRBJ1-4; 9 nucleotides match TRBD1. This CDR3 is built from 15 residues. Germline loops: CDR1 SGHKS, CDR2 YYEKEE (reference sequence). The J segment lost 3 bases and the V segment lost 3 bases, leaving 3 bases of the junction unmatched. CDR3 protein: CASSWTGEANEKLFF. CDR3 sequence (DNA): TGTGCCAGCAGCTGGACAGGGGAAGCTAATGAAAAACTGTTTTTT.

The chain recombines TRBV28 with TRBJ2-3; TRBD1 matches at 11 bases. The CDR3 loop spans 17 amino acids. Germline assignment: CDR1 MDHEN and CDR2 SYDVKM. Unmatched junction bases numbered 12, after V lost 6 bases and J lost 4 bases. Here the CDR3 DNA reads TGTGCCAGCAGATTTCTAGGACGGACAGGGGGCCCAGATACGCAGTATTTT. Its protein product is CASRFLGRTGGPDTQYF. Filled out from reference TRBV28 and TRBJ2-3, the complete variable domain reads DVKVTQSSRYLVKRTGEKVFLECVQDMDHENMFWYRQDPGLGLRLIYFSYDVKMKEKGDIPEGYSVSREKKERFSLILESASTNQTSMYLCASRFLGRTGGPDTQYFGPGTRLTVL.

The chain joins TRBV5-4 to TRBJ2-3, with a possible D match to TRBD2 (5 bases). Germline V CDR1 and CDR2: SGHNT, YYREEE (reference sequence). Trimming took 4 bases from V and 2 from J, leaving 11 bases between them. There are 14 residues in the CDR3. The CDR3 nucleotides are TGTGCCAGCAGCCCCCGTAGCGCCACAGATACGCAGTATTTT. Protein product: CASSPRSATDTQYF.

V is TRBV7-8 and J is TRBJ2-3; possible D gene TRBD2, 6 bases. The CDR3 length is 17 residues. The V end was cut by 3 bases, the J end by 2 bases, with 18 bases between. Germline lookup yields CDR1 SGHVS and CDR2 FQNEAQ. In DNA, the CDR3 is TGTGCCAGCAGCTTCCTGGGGGGAAGGGAGGCCACAGATACGCAGTATTTT. This encodes CASSFLGGREATDTQYF.

This clone came up a few times. The chain is built from TRBV5-6 and TRBJ1-3; D gene uncertain. The CDR3 has 14 amino acids. Germline V gene sequence: CDR1 SGHDT, CDR2 YYEEEE. V was trimmed by 4 bases and J by 8 bases, leaving 16 bases between them. The CDR3 DNA sequence: TGTGCCAGCAGCCGAGAGACTCGAGGTCACACCATATATTTT. Encoded protein: CASSRETRGHTIYF.

CDR3 protein: CASSLGVAALNEKLFF. In nucleotides, the CDR3 is TGTGCCAGCAGCTTAGGCGTGGCAGCCCTTAATGAAAAACTGTTTTTT. This chain uses TRBV7-6 with TRBJ1-4, with unresolved D. The V and J ends lost 1 base and 4 bases respectively, with 13 bases between them. The CDR3 is made up of 16 amino acids. Germline V gene sequence: CDR1 SGHVS, CDR2 FNYEAQ.

This clone was detected a few times. The chain links TRBV30 to TRBJ2-1; D gene unclear. Germline assignment: CDR1 GTSNPN and CDR2 SVGIG (reference sequence). This CDR3 region has 13 residues. With 0 bases removed from V and 11 bases from J, the gap between germline ends came to 14 bases. The CDR3 region has the DNA TGTGCCTGGAGTGTATCCGACGGCGATAAGCAGTTCTTC. Its translation is CAWSVSDGDKQFF.

V and J are TRBV11-2 and TRBJ1-3; weak D call: TRBD1 (5 bases). The CDR3 extends over 17 amino acids. The germline CDR1 and CDR2 sequences are SGHAT and FQNNGV. V lost 5 bases and J 0 bases, leaving 17 bases between the germline ends. The CDR3 DNA follows: TGTGCCAGCAGCGCACGGGGGGGGTATGACTCTGGAAACACCATATATTTT. It codes for CASSARGGYDSGNTIYF.

The chain recombines TRBV30 with TRBJ2-5; D possibly uses TRBD1 or TRBD2 (5 bases each). Germline CDR1 GTSNPN, CDR2 SVGIG (reference sequence). This CDR3 is 15 amino acids long. Trimming took off 2 bases at V and 5 bases at J, with 18 bases between the two ends. CDR3 nucleotides: TGTGCCTGGAGTTCCCCGGGGCCACCGGACGAGACCCAGTACTTC. This encodes CAWSSPGPPDETQYF.

CDR3 nucleotides: TGTGCCAGCAGTTCACAGGGGGTGAACACAGATACGCAGTATTTT. This codes for CASSSQGVNTDTQYF. The gene calls are TRBV7-8 and TRBJ2-3; 8 bases map to TRBD1. The V segment lost 6 bases and the J segment 2 bases; nucleotides outside the gene matches: 7. The germline V gene has CDR1 SGHVS and CDR2 FQNEAQ. The CDR3 has 15 amino acids.

This clone was seen more than once but under ten times. This CDR3 is CASSYAGTGASPLHF. CDR3 coding DNA: TGTGCCAGCAGCTACGCCGGGACAGGGGCTTCACCCCTCCACTTT. V usage is TRBV6-5 and J usage is TRBJ1-6; 10 bases map to TRBD1. J was trimmed by 9 bases and V by 6 bases; bases with no gene match: 8. Germline V gene data show CDR1 as MNHEY and CDR2 as SVGAGI. The CDR3 length is 15 residues.